This section outlines one TCR beta chain sequence together with its context. The antigen is undetermined. This PCR relied on a set of 60 Vbeta primers and 13 Jbeta primers. The method was immunoSEQ multiplex PCR; TCRdb's version includes in-frame clones alone and lacks a portion of them. This sample yields approximately 180,000 clones, of which more than 75% are seen a single time; 1.6% belongs to the top ten. This record belongs to a study of cytomegalovirus exposure and HLA in healthy donors. Study-wide findings and caveats: High specificity and sensitivity for cytomegalovirus status were reported for the classifier.

The V end lost 2 bases, the J end lost 3 bases, and 11 bases lay between the germline ends. The germline gives CDR1 KGHSH, CDR2 LQKENI. The CDR3 has 15 amino acids. The clonotype originates from a woman aged 45 to 65 in good health and CMV-seronegative. The sequenced sample was PBMCs. The J gene is TRBJ2-1, the V gene TRBV18, with D perhaps matching TRBD2 (6 bases). Here the CDR3 reads CASSPGLSHYNEQFF. CDR3 nucleotide sequence: TGTGCCAGCTCACCAGGACTATCTCACTACAATGAGCAGTTCTTC.